This is a list of T cell receptor beta chains from one sample in a study of T cells in localized non-small cell lung cancer. Measured with immunoSEQ multiplex PCR; TCRdb has only the in-frame clones, and not every one. The sample yields approximately 45,000 clones, around 87% seen once. Sequencing used PBMCs, obtained before any cancer treatment. The source is a man aged 35-75 years with stage II lung adenocarcinoma. CDR3s include the opening cysteine and the closing phenylalanine or tryptophan. A D gene is named only where the DNA matches it firmly. Clone size, where shown, is once, few, many, or a class for clones that have expanded.

D	J	size	V	CDR3	DNA
TRBD2	TRBJ2-3	-	TRBV7-3	CASSSPLAGGTDTQYF	TGTGCCAGCAGCTCCCCACTAGCGGGGGGAACAGATACGCAGTATTTT
-	TRBJ2-5	-	TRBV18	CASSLGVQPLQETQYF	TGTGCCAGCTCACTGGGGGTACAGCCACTCCAAGAGACCCAGTACTTC
-	TRBJ2-2	-	TRBV2	CASSFLIVGGELFF	TGTGCCAGCAGTTTTCTTATAGTGGGCGGGGAGCTGTTTTTT
-	TRBJ2-3	-	TRBV6-1	CASSDDGLGTDTQYF	TGTGCCAGCAGTGATGATGGGTTGGGCACAGATACGCAGTATTTT
-	TRBJ1-1	-	TRBV4-2	CASSQTGLQAFF	TGTGCCAGCAGCCAGACCGGGCTCCAAGCTTTCTTT
-	TRBJ1-2	-	TRBV7-8	CASSLVSGPEGYTF	TGTGCCAGCAGCTTAGTGTCGGGTCCGGAAGGCTACACCTTC
-	TRBJ1-1	-	TRBV7-8	CASSFVANTEAFF	TGTGCCAGCAGCTTCGTGGCGAACACTGAAGCTTTCTTT
-	TRBJ2-7	-	TRBV19	CASSIITGYEQYF	TGTGCCAGTAGTATAATAACAGGCTACGAGCAGTACTTC
-	TRBJ1-2	-	TRBV7-9	CASRKDYGYTF	TGTGCCAGCCGGAAGGACTATGGCTACACCTTC
-	TRBJ1-4	-	TRBV6-5	CASTQASTEIEKLFF	TGTGCCAGCACCCAGGCGTCGACAGAGATTGAAAAACTGTTTTTT
TRBD1	TRBJ2-7	-	TRBV9	CASSPAGTGIYEQYF	TGTGCCAGCAGCCCCGCCGGGACAGGGATCTACGAGCAGTACTTC
-	TRBJ2-2	-	TRBV5-1	CASSLLSTGELFF	TGCGCCAGCAGCTTGTTAAGCACCGGGGAGCTGTTTTTT
-	TRBJ1-2	-	TRBV6-6	CASSSRAANYGYTF	TGTGCCAGCAGTTCCCGGGCCGCTAACTATGGCTACACCTTC
TRBD2	TRBJ2-3	-	TRBV9	CASSVSQRGAPWDTDTQYF	TGTGCCAGCAGCGTATCTCAGCGGGGGGCCCCTTGGGACACAGATACGCAGTATTTT
-	TRBJ1-4	-	TRBV6-5	CASSESTVNEKLFF	TGTGCCAGCAGCGAATCTACAGTTAATGAAAAACTGTTTTTT
-	TRBJ2-7	once	TRBV25-1	CASSEGRDHEQYF	TGTGCCAGCAGTGAGGGAAGGGACCACGAGCAGTACTTC
TRBD1	TRBJ2-4	-	TRBV10-3	CAISVDRGVENIQYF	TGTGCCATCAGTGTCGACAGGGGGGTTGAAAACATTCAGTACTTC
-	TRBJ2-5	-	TRBV2	CASREPGEETQYF	TGTGCCAGCAGGGAACCAGGGGAGGAGACCCAGTACTTC
-	TRBJ2-1	-	TRBV7-9	CASSYIGEEQFF	TGTGCCAGCAGCTACATAGGAGAGGAGCAGTTCTTC
-	TRBJ1-1	-	TRBV19	CASHEGNTEAFF	TGTGCCAGCCATGAGGGTAACACTGAAGCTTTCTTT
TRBD1	TRBJ2-1	few	TRBV10-3	CAISAGQKGNEQFF	TGTGCCATCAGTGCGGGACAGAAGGGCAATGAGCAGTTCTTC
TRBD1	TRBJ1-2	-	TRBV10-3	CAIGQGGGVYGYTF	TGTGCCATAGGACAAGGAGGGGGCGTCTATGGCTACACCTTC
TRBD2	TRBJ2-1	-	TRBV7-3	CASSLLAGGTNEQFF	TGTGCCAGCAGCTTATTGGCGGGGGGAACAAATGAGCAGTTCTTC
-	TRBJ2-1	-	TRBV7-9	CASRNGYNEQFF	TGTGCCAGCAGGAATGGGTACAATGAGCAGTTCTTC
-	TRBJ2-6	-	TRBV11-2	CASSPGSSGANVLTF	TGTGCCAGCAGCCCCGGTAGCTCTGGGGCCAACGTCCTGACTTTC
TRBD1	TRBJ2-7	-	TRBV30	CAWRGDRELEQYF	TGTGCCTGGAGGGGCGACAGGGAGCTCGAGCAGTACTTC
-	TRBJ1-5	-	TRBV6-1	CASSGSNQPQHF	TGTGCCAGCAGTGGCTCAAATCAGCCCCAGCATTTT
-	TRBJ2-7	-	TRBV19	CASSIEEGNEQYF	TGTGCCAGTAGTATTGAGGAGGGGAACGAGCAGTACTTC
TRBD2	TRBJ2-3	-	TRBV28	CATHSVRTSGTDTQYF	TGTGCCACCCACTCGGTCCGGACTAGCGGCACAGATACGCAGTATTTT
-	TRBJ2-5	-	TRBV6-4	CASSRAKTQYF	TGTGCCAGCAGCCGAGCAAAGACCCAGTACTTC
-	TRBJ2-6	-	TRBV21-1	CASSKSPPWGGGANVLTF	-
-	TRBJ2-2	-	TRBV18	CASSPGLTANTGELFF	TGTGCCAGCTCACCCGGACTTACCGCGAACACCGGGGAGCTGTTTTTT